The sample holds many counts of the clone carrying this T cell receptor (beta chain). The antigen remains undetermined. These data are taken from a study of neurological immune-mediated disorders. TCRdb independently ran MiXCR on the 5' RACE reads; one entry per CDR3 protein. This sample yields under 60,000 distinct CDR3 sequences, of which about 5.8% are seen a single time; roughly 1.4% belongs to the top ten. The sorted libraries were made from approximately 950,000 CD4+ or CD8+ T cells. The CDR3 spans 14 residues. The ends were cut back, 8 bases at V and 3 bases at J, with 15 bases in the middle. The germline V gene has CDR1 MNHEY and CDR2 SVGAGI. Notes on the study in general: On phylogenetic grouping, the repertoires of 18 of 34 multiple sclerosis patients fell within one related-CDR3 cluster, constituting a possible signature.

The specimen was CD4+ T cells from blood. V is TRBV6-5 and J is TRBJ2-3; D call uncertain. This TCR came from a woman under 30 with multiple sclerosis. CDR3 sequence (DNA): TGTGCCAGCGGGTTTAGCCGGGTTACAGATACGCAGTATTTT. Residues: CASGFSRVTDTQYF.